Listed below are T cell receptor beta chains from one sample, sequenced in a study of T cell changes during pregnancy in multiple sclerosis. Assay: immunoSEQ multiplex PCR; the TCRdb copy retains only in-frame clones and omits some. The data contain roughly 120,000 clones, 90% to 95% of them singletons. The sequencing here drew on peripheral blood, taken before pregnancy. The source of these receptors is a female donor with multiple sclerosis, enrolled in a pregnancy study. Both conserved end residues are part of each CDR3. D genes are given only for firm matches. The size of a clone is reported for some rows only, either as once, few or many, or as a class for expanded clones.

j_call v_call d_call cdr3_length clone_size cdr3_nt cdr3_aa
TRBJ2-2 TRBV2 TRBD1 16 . TGTGCCAGCACCGACCCGGGACAGGCCAACACCGGGGAGCTGTTTTTT CASTDPGQANTGELFF
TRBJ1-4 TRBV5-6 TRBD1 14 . TGTGCCAGCAGGCTGACAGGGAGTAATGAAAAACTGTTTTTT CASRLTGSNEKLFF
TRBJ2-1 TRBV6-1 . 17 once TGTGCCAGCAGTGGAAGTGTGAGGCAGGGGCGTGTCGATGAGCAGTTCTTC CASSGSVRQGRVDEQFF
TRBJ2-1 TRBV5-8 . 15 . TGTGCCAGCACCTGGAGGGAGGGGGCCTACAATGAGCAGTTCTTC CASTWREGAYNEQFF
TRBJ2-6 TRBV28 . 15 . TGTGCCAGCAGATCAGGGGTCGGCGGGGCCAACGTCCTGACTTTC CASRSGVGGANVLTF
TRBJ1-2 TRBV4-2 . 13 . TGTGCCAGCAGCCAAGAACCAGGGTCAGGCTACACCTTC CASSQEPGSGYTF
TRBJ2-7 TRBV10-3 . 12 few TGTGCCATCAAGAGGTCCACCTACGAGCAGTACTTC CAIKRSTYEQYF
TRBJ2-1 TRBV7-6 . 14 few TGTGCCAGCAGCACCCTCAGGGGATTCAATGAGCAGTTCTTC CASSTLRGFNEQFF
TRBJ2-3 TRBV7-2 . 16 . TGTGCCAGCAGCTTAGGCCTGGGGGGTCGCCCAGATACGCAGTATTTT CASSLGLGGRPDTQYF
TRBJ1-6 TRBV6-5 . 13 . TGTGCCAGCAGTAGACCTCGGGGTTCACCCCTCCACTTT CASSRPRGSPLHF
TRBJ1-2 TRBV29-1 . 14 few TGCAGCGCTGGGGAACAGGGAGGGGTCTATGGCTACACCTTC CSAGEQGGVYGYTF
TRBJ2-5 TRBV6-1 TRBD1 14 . TGTGCCAGCACTCGACAGGGCCTTCAAGAGACCCAGTACTTC CASTRQGLQETQYF
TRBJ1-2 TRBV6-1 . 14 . TGTGCCAGCAGGGGGGCCGAGGGCGGCTATGGCTACACCTTC CASRGAEGGYGYTF
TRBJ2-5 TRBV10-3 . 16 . TGTGCCATCAGTGAACTTGGGAGGGGGGGAAAAGAGACCCAGTACTTC CAISELGRGGKETQYF
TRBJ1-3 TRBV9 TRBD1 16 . TGTGCCAGCAGCGTAGGGGACAGTTACTCTGGAAACACCATATATTTT CASSVGDSYSGNTIYF
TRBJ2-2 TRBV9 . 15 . TGTGCCAGCAGCGTCCGGGACTCCCTCACCGGGGAGCTGTTTTTT CASSVRDSLTGELFF
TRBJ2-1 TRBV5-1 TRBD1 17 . TGCGCCAGCAGATCCAGACCGGGACAGGGGGCGATGGGTGAGCAGTTCTTC CASRSRPGQGAMGEQFF
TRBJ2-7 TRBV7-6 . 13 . TGTGCCAGCAGCCCCGGACAAACCTACGAGCAGTACTTC CASSPGQTYEQYF
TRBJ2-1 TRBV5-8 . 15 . TGTGCCAGCAGCTTAGGACAGACTACGGGCAATGAGCAGTTCTTC CASSLGQTTGNEQFF
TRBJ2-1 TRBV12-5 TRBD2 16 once TGTGCTAGTGGTTTGGTGGGTAGCGGGGGGGTCAATGAGCAGTTCTTC CASGLVGSGGVNEQFF
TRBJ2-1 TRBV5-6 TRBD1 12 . TGTGCCAGCAGCTTAGGACAGGGGGGGCAGTTCTTC CASSLGQGGQFF
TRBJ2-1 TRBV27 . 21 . TGTGCCAGCAGTTTATCCGTCGTTGGGACTCCAAGGACGGGCCCCTACAATGAGCAGTTCTTC CASSLSVVGTPRTGPYNEQFF
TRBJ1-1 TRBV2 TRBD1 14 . TGTGCCAGCAGGGCCGGGACAGGAGGGACTGAAGCTTTCTTT CASRAGTGGTEAFF
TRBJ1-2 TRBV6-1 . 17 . TGTGCCAGCAGTGAAGCGTACGTTGGCAGGGGAACCTATGGCTACACCTTC CASSEAYVGRGTYGYTF
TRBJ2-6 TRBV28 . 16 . TGTGCCAGCGGGGGGAGTGCGGCCCTGAGGGCCAACGTCCTGACTTTC CASGGSAALRANVLTF
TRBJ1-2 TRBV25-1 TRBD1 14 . TGTGCCAGCTCCCCGGGGACAGGGGGCGGTGGCTACACCTTC CASSPGTGGGGYTF
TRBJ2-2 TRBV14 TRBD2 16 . TGTGCCAGCAGCGAAGAGGGTAGCGGGGCCACCGGGGAGCTGTTTTTT CASSEEGSGATGELFF
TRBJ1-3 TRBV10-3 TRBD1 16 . TGTGCCATCAGTGAGTCATCACAGGGGGCTGGAAACACCATATATTTT CAISESSQGAGNTIYF
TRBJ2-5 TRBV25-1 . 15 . TGTGCTAGCACCCCCGCGAACCTACCACAAGAGACCCAGTACTTC CASTPANLPQETQYF
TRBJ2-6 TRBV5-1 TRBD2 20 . TGCGCCAGCAGCTTGACGATGGGACTAGCGGGGGGGCCTGGGGCCAACGTCCTGACTTTC CASSLTMGLAGGPGANVLTF
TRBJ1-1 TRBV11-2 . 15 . TGTGCCAGCAGCTCCCGTGCGGTGGTGGGCACTGAAGCTTTCTTT CASSSRAVVGTEAFF
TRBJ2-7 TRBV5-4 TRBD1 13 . TGTGCCAGCAGCTCTGACAGGGGGAACGAGCAGTACTTC CASSSDRGNEQYF
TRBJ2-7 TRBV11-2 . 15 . TGTGCCAGCAGCTTAGTCAGGGGAAGCTCCTACGAGCAGTACTTC CASSLVRGSSYEQYF
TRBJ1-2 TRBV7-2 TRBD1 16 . TGTGCCAGCAGCCCGGACAGGGCGTTGAGGGAGTATGGCTACACCTTC CASSPDRALREYGYTF
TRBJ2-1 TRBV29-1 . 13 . TGCAGCGGTGAGGGCAGCTCCTACAATGAGCAGTTCTTC CSGEGSSYNEQFF
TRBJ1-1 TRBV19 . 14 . TGTGCCAGTAGTATAGGAGGGGGGAACACTGAAGCTTTCTTT CASSIGGGNTEAFF
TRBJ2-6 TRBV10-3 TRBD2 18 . TGTGCCATCAGTGGACTAGCGGGAGGGTCCGCCGGGGCCAACGTCCTGACTTTC CAISGLAGGSAGANVLTF
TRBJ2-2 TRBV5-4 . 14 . TGTGCCAGCAGCTTGCCCGGGAACACCGGGGAGCTGTTTTTT CASSLPGNTGELFF
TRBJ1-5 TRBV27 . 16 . TGTGCCAGCAGTTTATCGGGCAGGGCCCACAATCAGCCCCAGCATTTT CASSLSGRAHNQPQHF
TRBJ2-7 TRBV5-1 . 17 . TGCGCCAGCAGCTTTATCAGGGCGACGGGTTCGCGCGACGAGCAGTACTTC CASSFIRATGSRDEQYF
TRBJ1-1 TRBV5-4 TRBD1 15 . TGTGCCAGCAGCAAGGATACAGGGGTCAACACTGAAGCTTTCTTT CASSKDTGVNTEAFF
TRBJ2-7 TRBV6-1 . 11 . TGTGCCAGCAGTGAACGTCTCGAGCAGTACTTC CASSERLEQYF
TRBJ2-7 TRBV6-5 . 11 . TGTGCCACTTACAGGGTCCCCGAGCAGTACTTC CATYRVPEQYF
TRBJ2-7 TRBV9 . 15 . TGTGCCAGCAGCGCGGACGCGGCGGGGACCTACGAGCAGTACTTC CASSADAAGTYEQYF
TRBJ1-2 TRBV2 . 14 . TGTGCCAGCAGTGAAGAGCTGGTTAACTATGGCTACACCTTC CASSEELVNYGYTF
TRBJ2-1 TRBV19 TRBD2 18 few TGTGCCAGTAGTATCAGGGCTACCGGGACTAGCGGGTACAATGAGCAGTTCTTC CASSIRATGTSGYNEQFF
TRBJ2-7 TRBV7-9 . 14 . TGTGCCAGCAGCCCGGGACTGGGCTTTTGGGAGCAGTACTTC CASSPGLGFWEQYF
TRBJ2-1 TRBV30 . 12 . TGTGCCTGGATCGGTGGGGGGAATGAGCAGTTCTTC CAWIGGGNEQFF
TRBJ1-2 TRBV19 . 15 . TGTGCCAGTAGTATAGATGGGACTAAACCCTATGGCTACACCTTC CASSIDGTKPYGYTF
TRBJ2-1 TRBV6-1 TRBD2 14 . TGTGCCAGCAGCGGGCTAGCGGGAGTTAATGAGCAGTTCTTC CASSGLAGVNEQFF
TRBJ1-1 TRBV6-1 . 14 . TGTGCCAGCACTAGACGGGGATATGTCACTGAAGCTTTCTTT CASTRRGYVTEAFF
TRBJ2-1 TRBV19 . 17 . TGTGCCAGTAGTTTCCTCCCCGGGGCAGGGGCGTGGGATGAGCAGTTCTTC CASSFLPGAGAWDEQFF
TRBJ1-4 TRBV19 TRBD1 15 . TGTGCCAGTAGTATGTCGACAGGGCCTAATGAAAAACTGTTTTTT CASSMSTGPNEKLFF
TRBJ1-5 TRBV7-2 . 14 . TGTGCCAGCAGCCATGGGAGAGATAATCAGCCCCAGCATTTT CASSHGRDNQPQHF
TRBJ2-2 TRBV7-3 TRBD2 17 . TGTGCCAGCAGCTTGCGCAGCGGGAGGGTGAACACCGGGGAGCTGTTTTTT CASSLRSGRVNTGELFF
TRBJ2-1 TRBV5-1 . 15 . TGCGCCAGCAGCTTGGACGGGAGAGGCTACAATGAGCAGTTCTTC CASSLDGRGYNEQFF
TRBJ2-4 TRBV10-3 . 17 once TGTGCCATCAGTGAGTCTCAGACATCCCCGAGAGGGAACATTCAGTACTTC CAISESQTSPRGNIQYF
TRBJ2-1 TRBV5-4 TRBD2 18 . TGTGCCAGCAGGTCGGGACTAGCGGAAGTAGGTTCCTACAATGAGCAGTTCTTC CASRSGLAEVGSYNEQFF
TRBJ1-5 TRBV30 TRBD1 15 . TGTGCCTTACAAATGGGGACAGAAAGCAATCAGCCCCAGCATTTT CALQMGTESNQPQHF
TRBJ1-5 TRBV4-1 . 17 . TGCGCCAGCAGCCCCTGGCAGGGCCCGGGAGGCAATCAGCCCCAGCATTTT CASSPWQGPGGNQPQHF